One sample yielded the 19 T cell receptor beta chains listed below, sequenced in a study of post-analysis software for immune sequencing data. Findings and caveats of the study: Controls had lower frequencies than patients of four or five TRBV segments, which included TRBV5-6, TRBV5-1 and TRBV20-1.

For these TCRs, the target antigens are not known. Prepared TCR beta cDNA libraries contained unique molecular identifiers. TCRdb analysed the PCR reads with MiXCR anew, one entry per CDR3 protein. Here the sample spans some 700,000 distinct CDR3 sequences, approximately 60% being singletons. Sequencing used blood. These receptors originate from a girl aged 2 to 10 with multiple sclerosis.

This clonotype was recorded once. The chain couples TRBV4-1 to TRBJ2-3; 7 nucleotides agree with TRBD2. The germline V gene has CDR1 MGHRA and CDR2 YSYEKL. With V trimmed by 0 bases and J by 2 bases, 8 bases remained unmatched. The CDR3 runs to 17 residues. For the CDR3, the DNA is TGCGCCAGCAGCCAAGATCGGTGGGGGGGACCCACAGATACGCAGTATTTT. It translates to CASSQDRWGGPTDTQYF.

This chain joins TRBV5-5 and TRBJ2-4, with unresolved D. This CDR3 has 12 residues. V was shortened by 2 bases and J by 10 bases, with 10 bases between the two germline ends. Per the germline V gene, CDR1 is SGHKS and CDR2 is YYEKEE (reference sequence). The CDR3 sequence: CASSFLWGIQYF. CDR3 bases: TGTGCCAGCAGCTTCCTTTGGGGTATTCAGTACTTC.

In nucleotides, the CDR3 is TGCAGCTCCGTCGTAGGTGGCGGGAGGCCTCACAATGAGCAGTTCTTC. Translation gives CSSVVGGGRPHNEQFF. The chain is built from TRBV29-1 and TRBJ2-1, with 8 bases matching TRBD2. J lost 5 bases, V lost 8 bases, and 17 bases had no gene match. The CDR3 extends over 16 amino acids. Germline values: CDR1 SQVTM, CDR2 ANQGSEA.

The J gene is TRBJ1-2, the V gene TRBV30; 7 bases line up with TRBD1. Trimming took 2 bases from V and 4 from J; bases not matched to a gene: 1. From germline, CDR1 is GTSNPN and CDR2 SVGIG (reference sequence). There are 12 residues in the CDR3. CDR3 sequence: CAWSSGGYGYTF. CDR3 in DNA: TGTGCCTGGAGTTCAGGGGGCTATGGCTACACCTTC.

The gene calls are TRBV20-1 and TRBJ2-1, with TRBD2 matching over 9 bases. The CDR3 has 15 residues. V lost 5 bases, J lost 0 bases, and 5 bases stayed unmatched. Germline CDR1 is DFQATT and CDR2 is SNEGSKA (reference sequence). The CDR3 DNA is TGCAGTGCTCTTAGCGGGAGTCACTCCTACAATGAGCAGTTCTTC. It codes for CSALSGSHSYNEQFF.

V usage is TRBV4-1 and J usage is TRBJ2-5, with 7 bases aligning to TRBD2. TRBJ2-7 explains the end of the DNA better; the J call may be wrong. CDR1 MGHRA and CDR2 YSYEKL come from the germline V gene. The CDR3 contains 17 residues. The CDR3 sequence is CASSQEVQAGGNGEQYF. The CDR3, as DNA: TGCGCCAGCAGCCAAGAGGTTCAGGCCGGGGGGAATGGCGAGCAGTACTTC.

This clonotype was seen more than once but under ten times. The J gene is TRBJ2-7, the V gene TRBV12-3 or TRBV12-4; 12 nucleotides agree with TRBD2. The CDR3 consists of 15 residues. The V gene end was trimmed by 5 bases and the J gene end by 4 bases; junction bases not matched to a gene: 6. CDR3 loop: CASSPGLAGWYEQYF. The CDR3, as DNA: TGTGCCAGCAGTCCCGGACTAGCGGGATGGTACGAGCAGTACTTC.

The chain is built from TRBV15 and TRBJ2-1, with D possibly TRBD2 on 5 matching bases. Trimming shortened V by 5 bases and J by 3 bases, and 11 bases separated the two germline ends. CDR1 and CDR2 (germline): LNHNV, YYDKDF (reference sequence). The CDR3 sequence is 14 residues long. The CDR3, as DNA: TGTGCCACCAGCTATTACCGGGACTACAATGAGCAGTTCTTC. It is translated as CATSYYRDYNEQFF.

This chain links TRBV5-1 with TRBJ2-3, with 10 bases aligning to TRBD2. CDR3 length equals 16 residues. V dropped 6 bases and J dropped 3; count of bases not matched to a gene: 10. Germline CDR1 reads SGHRS; CDR2 reads YFSETQ. CDR3 coding DNA: TGCGCCAGCAACCCTTCAGCTAGCGGGAGAACAGATACGCAGTATTTT. Encoded protein: CASNPSASGRTDTQYF.

Note on this clonotype: Relative to the germline gene, one junction end is altered; a read error may explain this. V is TRBV5-1 and J is TRBJ2-1, with D uncertain. This CDR3 region has 12 residues. Germline-derived CDR1 and CDR2 are SGHRS and YFSETQ. CDR3 residues: CAGSPGGNEQFF. The CDR3 DNA reads TGCGCCGGCAGCCCCGGTGGGAATGAGCAGTTCTTC.

This clonotype has a handful of counts. The V and J genes are TRBV20-1 and TRBJ2-1; 10 positions match TRBD2. J gave up 2 bases and V 2 bases, and 6 bases lay outside the gene matches. This CDR3 spans 16 amino acids. The germline gives CDR1 DFQATT, CDR2 SNEGSKA (reference sequence). The CDR3 loop is CSARSRLAGAYNEQFF. CDR3 sequence (DNA): TGCAGTGCTAGAAGCCGGCTAGCGGGGGCCTACAATGAGCAGTTCTTC.

The chain is built from TRBV7-8 and TRBJ2-3; TRBD1 agrees at 8 bases. With V trimmed by 9 bases and J by 4 bases, 24 bases remained unmatched. CDR3 length equals 19 residues. CDR1 is SGHVS, CDR2 FQNEAQ, per germline. CDR3 nucleotide sequence: TGTGCCAGTTTCGGACAGGGAACTATTCCCGTCTCTGGCCCAGATACGCAGTATTTT. This translates into CASFGQGTIPVSGPDTQYF.

This clonotype turned up a few times. V and J are TRBV5-1 and TRBJ2-5, with D maybe TRBD1 (6 bases). Germline V lookup: CDR1 SGHRS, CDR2 YFSETQ. This CDR3 spans 17 amino acids. V was pared by 2 bases and J by 2 bases, with 19 bases between. The CDR3 is CASSLSRTANRQETQYF. Here the CDR3 DNA reads TGCGCCAGCAGCTTATCCAGGACAGCTAATAGGCAAGAGACCCAGTACTTC.

This clonotype was seen a few times. CDR3 coding DNA: TGTGCCATCAGTGAGTCCGACAGGAGGGTTTACGGGGAGCTGTTTTTT. Protein: CAISESDRRVYGELFF. This chain links TRBV10-3 with TRBJ2-2; D could derive from TRBD1 or TRBD2 (6 bases each). V lost 0 bases to trimming and J lost 7 bases, with 15 bases between them. The CDR3 length is 16 residues. CDR1 is ENHRY and CDR2 is SYGVKD in the germline V gene.

The rearrangement links TRBV6-2 or TRBV6-3 to TRBJ2-4; 11 bases match TRBD2. Germline V lookup: CDR1 MNHEY, CDR2 SVGEGT. Unmatched junction bases numbered 11, after V lost 4 bases and J lost 0 bases. The CDR3 extends over 19 amino acids. The CDR3, as DNA: TGTGCCAGCAGTTTCGATGCGACTAGCGGGACAGTAGCCAAAAACATTCAGTACTTC. This gives the protein CASSFDATSGTVAKNIQYF.

V is TRBV5-1 and J is TRBJ1-1; D is uncertain. Germline CDR1 SGHRS, CDR2 YFSETQ. Trimming took off 3 bases at V and 1 base at J, with 16 bases between the two ends. The CDR3 is made up of 16 amino acids. The CDR3 DNA follows: TGCGCCAGCAGCTCCTGGGCCGGCAGCCGGAACACTGAAGCTTTCTTT. Translated, it gives CASSSWAGSRNTEAFF.

The chain recombines TRBV10-3 with TRBJ2-5; the D gene is possibly TRBD2 (5 bases). The CDR3 loop spans 13 amino acids. Germline V gene data show CDR1 as ENHRY and CDR2 as SYGVKD. V shed 6 bases and J shed 4 bases, with 12 bases lying between them. The CDR3 reads CAIREVGIETQYF. CDR3 bases: TGTGCCATCAGGGAGGTGGGGATAGAGACCCAGTACTTC.

This chain links TRBV7-9 with TRBJ1-1; perhaps TRBD1 as D (6 bases). CDR1 is SEHNR and CDR2 is FQNEAQ in the germline V gene (reference sequence). CDR3 length: 14 residues. Trimming shortened V by 5 bases and J by 5 bases, and 15 bases separated the two germline ends. This CDR3 reads CASSASGVRTEAFF. The CDR3 DNA sequence: TGTGCCAGCAGCGCGTCAGGGGTACGAACTGAAGCTTTCTTT.

V gene TRBV7-3 combines with J gene TRBJ2-3, with D perhaps assigned TRBD1 or TRBD2 (5 bases each). Germline loops: CDR1 SGHTA, CDR2 FQGTGA. This CDR3 spans 16 amino acids. Between the trimmed V and J ends, which lost 5 bases and 0 bases, there was a span of 15 bases. CDR3 sequence: CASSLGAEISTDTQYF. CDR3 DNA sequence: TGTGCCAGCAGCCTCGGGGCGGAGATAAGCACAGATACGCAGTATTTT.